Listed here is a single TCR beta chain. Other DNA sequences from this sample encode an identical CDR3 as well. These data are taken from a study of shared T cell receptors in the human thymus. The CDR3 consists of 13 residues. Germline V gene lookup returns CDR1 SGDLS and CDR2 YYNGEE. V lost 2 bases to trimming and J lost 2 bases, with 5 bases between them. Data came from immunoSEQ multiplex PCR; TCRdb stores just in-frame clones and leaves some out. The sample has approximately 760,000 clones, roughly 85% seen once. These data were also reused for a study on human thymus T cells. This second study says: Highly overlapping thymic repertoires in unrelated individuals were reported by related research.

The source of this sequence is a girl less than two years old with a congenital heart defect. The sample taken for sequencing was thymocytes. The J gene is TRBJ1-5, the V gene TRBV9; D call uncertain. CDR3 DNA: TGTGCCAGCAGCGTGAGGGGCAATCAGCCCCAGCATTTT. Amino acid sequence: CASSVRGNQPQHF.